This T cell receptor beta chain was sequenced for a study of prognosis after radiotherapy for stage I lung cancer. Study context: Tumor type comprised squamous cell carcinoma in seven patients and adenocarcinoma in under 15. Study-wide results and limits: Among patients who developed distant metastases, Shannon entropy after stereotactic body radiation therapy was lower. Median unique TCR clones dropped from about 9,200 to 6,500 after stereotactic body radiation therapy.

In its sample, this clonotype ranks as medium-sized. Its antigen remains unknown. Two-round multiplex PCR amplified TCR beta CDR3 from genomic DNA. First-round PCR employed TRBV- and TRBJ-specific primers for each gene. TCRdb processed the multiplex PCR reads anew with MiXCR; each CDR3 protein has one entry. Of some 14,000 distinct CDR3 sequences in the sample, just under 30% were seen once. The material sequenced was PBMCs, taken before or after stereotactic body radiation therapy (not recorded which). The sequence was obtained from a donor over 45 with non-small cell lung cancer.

The CDR3 spells CASSERSLNQPQHF. The DNA for the CDR3 is TGTGCCAGCAGCGAGAGGTCGCTAAATCAGCCCCAGCATTTT. The genes are TRBV27 and TRBJ1-5; D remains unclear. This CDR3 comprises 14 residues. The V gene's germline CDR1 is MNHEY and CDR2 SMNVEV (reference sequence). V gave up 6 bases and J gave up 4 bases, with 13 bases separating them.